These 32 T cell receptor delta chains were all obtained from the same sample, sequenced in a study of γδ T cells in repeated Plasmodium falciparum infection. TCRdb reapplied CATT to the multiplex PCR reads. The table records roughly 50,000 delta-chain clones, 1.5% to 2% of them present only once. Vgamma9/Vdelta2+ and Vdelta2-negative gammadelta T cells were flow-sorted from PBMC for bulk sequencing. Sample: gamma-delta T cells from blood. The receptors shown here come from a pool of human donors (malaria-infected and uninfected, not separated).

About this clone itself: This sequence may be a read error, since a much larger clone differs from it by one base. The sample contains more than one DNA sequence encoding this CDR3. The CDR3 region is CALGEAKGLVGTQTILGAANTDKLIF. The CDR3 bases are TGTGCTCTTGGGGAAGCTAAAGGCCTCGTGGGTACACAGACGATACTGGGGGCTGCTAACACCGATAAACTCATCTTT. The rearrangement uses TRDV1 and TRDJ1; 8 bases match TRDD3. In the absence of a J gene in TCRdb, the DNA was matched to germline to assign it here. The CDR3 has 26 residues. The junction had 35 bases not matched to a gene; V was cut back by 2 bases and J by 0 bases. Germline V CDR1 and CDR2: TSWWSYY, QGS.

In the case of this clone: The mismatch at residue 13 between this DNA's translation and the TCRdb protein of a much larger clone likely reflects a read error; the protein shown is translated from the DNA. The chain is built from TRDV2 and TRDJ1, with 12 bases matching TRDD3. The J gene, not given by TCRdb, was assigned here from a germline match of the nucleotide sequence. Germline V gene lookup returns CDR1 GEAIGNYY and CDR2 EKD. The CDR3 is 19 residues long. With V trimmed by 1 base and J by 2 bases, 13 bases remained unmatched. The chain's CDR3 is CACDTLRLGDTGQTDKLIF. The CDR3 bases are TGTGCCTGTGACACTCTACGACTGGGGGATACAGGTCAAACCGATAAACTCATCTTT.

This clone was counted only a few times. The TCRdb protein comes from a much larger clone and disagrees with this DNA's translation at residue 6, likely due to a read error; the protein given here is derived from the DNA. This sequence joins TRDV1 and TRDJ1; D possibly corresponds to TRDD3 (5 bases). The J gene, left out of TCRdb, was set here by checking the DNA against germline. The CDR3 is 25 residues long. Deletions cut 1 base from V and 3 bases from J, with 42 bases between. CDR1 is TSWWSYY, CDR2 QGS, per germline. CDR3 in amino acids: CALGEPDKLNQRRVFHWGAPDKLIF. DNA for the CDR3: TGTGCTCTTGGGGAACCGGATAAGCTTAACCAACGCCGTGTCTTTCATTGGGGTGCGCCCGATAAACTCATCTTT.

There are many counts of this clone. This DNA's translation and the protein TCRdb lists, from a much larger clone, do not match at residue 6, likely due to a read error; the protein shown is translated from the DNA. This rearrangement joins TRDV1 to TRDJ1; D remains unclear. TCRdb supplies no J gene; here it was assigned by aligning the nucleotide sequence to germline. The V end was cut by 2 bases, the J end by 0 bases, with 13 bases between. The germline V gene encodes CDR1 TSWWSYY and CDR2 QGS. The CDR3 is made up of 16 amino acids. The CDR3 reads CALGEGWSSYTDKLIF. The CDR3 coding sequence is TGTGCTCTTGGGGAAGGGTGGTCCTCGTACACCGATAAACTCATCTTT.

This clone was detected only a few times. The protein recorded in TCRdb matches a much larger clone and deviates from this DNA's translation at residue 12, suggesting a read error; the protein here is obtained by translating the DNA. The chain uses TRDV1 and TRDJ1; D is possibly TRDD3 (5 bases). Because TCRdb records no J gene, it was assigned here through a match of the DNA to germline. Trimming cost V 0 bases and J 7 bases, with 21 bases left between them. This CDR3 is 17 amino acids long. Germline V gene sequence: CDR1 TSWWSYY, CDR2 QGS. The CDR3 is CALGELRPGGGRFKLIF. DNA of the CDR3: TGTGCTCTTGGGGAACTCAGGCCCGGCGGGGGCCGCTTTAAACTCATCTTT.

Points on this clone: The TCRdb protein, from a much larger clone, departs from this DNA's translation at residue 11, likely by read error; the protein shown derives from the DNA. V usage is TRDV1 and J usage is TRDJ1; TRDD2 is a possible D gene (5 bases). In germline, CDR1 is TSWWSYY, CDR2 QGS. This CDR3 contains 13 residues. CDR3 DNA sequence: TGTGCTCTTGGGGACTCCTATCTCGATAAACACATCTTT. It encodes CALGDSYLDKHIF.

This clone was observed a handful of times. With a far larger clone one base away, a read error is the likely cause. Other nucleotide sequences in the sample specify the same CDR3. V usage is TRDV1 and J usage is TRDJ1; 12 bases are a match to TRDD3. Because TCRdb records no J gene, it was assigned here through a match of the DNA to germline. Per germline, CDR1 TSWWSYY and CDR2 QGS. The CDR3 covers 24 residues. After removal of 1 base from V and 0 bases from J, the junction contained 24 bases not matched to a gene. DNA for the CDR3: TGTGCTCTTGGGGAACCCACCTTCTTCTGTCCTAACTGGGGGATACCCTGCTACACCGATAAACTCATCTTT. This sequence encodes CALGEPTFFCPNWGIPCYTDKLIF.

This clone was observed a handful of times. This likely traces to a read error, being one base from a far larger clone. Other DNA sequences in the sample encode the same CDR3. V gene TRDV2 combines with J gene TRDJ1; the match to TRDD3 covers 10 bases. This CDR3 has 19 residues. Germline CDR1 and CDR2: GEAIGNYY and EKD. The V and J ends lost 1 base and 0 bases, in that order; junction bases with no gene match: 13. The CDR3 bases are TGTGCCTGTGACACTTTTTCCTACGGGGGATACGGGTACACCGATAAACTCATCTTT. It encodes CACDTFSYGGYGYTDKLIF.

A remark on this clone: TCRdb records a much larger clone's protein for this DNA, with a difference at residue 11 that likely arises from a read error; the protein given is the translation of the DNA. There is no J gene call, but TRDV1 is given as the V gene. The CDR3 extends over 13 amino acids. CDR1 TSWWSYY and CDR2 QGS come from the germline V gene. CDR3 in amino acids: CALGEFRSDKIIF. The CDR3 DNA follows: TGTGCTCTTGGGGAATTTCGCAGCGATAAAATCATCTTT.

Regarding this clone: A read error is likely here: a far larger clone is one base away. The sample has other DNA sequences that encode this CDR3 too. The V gene is given as TRDV2, and no J gene call is available; the table's D call of TRDD3 was not tested on the DNA. The CDR3 loop spans 17 amino acids. Germline CDR1 is GEAIGNYY and CDR2 is EKD. In nucleotides, the CDR3 is TGTGCCTGTGACCCGATTCCTACCCGGCACAGGGCCGATAAGCTCATCTTT. It encodes CACDPIPTRHRADKLIF.

This clone occurred many times. The chain recombines TRDV1 with TRDJ1, with TRDD3 matching over 13 bases. The CDR3 totals 25 residues. The germline CDR1 and CDR2 sequences are TSWWSYY and QGS. The V and J ends lost 0 bases and 7 bases, in that order; junction bases with no gene match: 32. The CDR3 spells CALGELGASPPYWGIRKKSNGKLIF. The CDR3 nucleotides are TGTGCTCTTGGGGAACTAGGGGCCTCCCCCCCTTACTGGGGGATACGTAAAAAATCTAACGGTAAACTCATCTTT.

This clone is termed medium-sized. Different DNA sequences within this sample yield the same CDR3. The rearrangement joins TRDV1 to TRDJ1; TRDD3 might be the D (6 bases). Germline loops: CDR1 TSWWSYY, CDR2 QGS. V lost 1 base to trimming and J lost 5 bases, with 35 bases between them. CDR3 size: 22 residues. The CDR3 sequence: CALGEPPRGRGRSGAVLDKLIF. As DNA, the CDR3 is TGTGCTCTTGGGGAACCCCCGCGGGGTCGGGGGCGTTCTGGGGCTGTCCTGGATAAACTCATCTTT.

This clone has a handful of counts. TCRdb records a much larger clone's protein for this DNA, with a difference at residue 3 that likely arises from a read error; the protein given is the translation of the DNA. V is TRDV1 and J is TRDJ1, with 8 nucleotides matching TRDD3. The J gene, absent from TCRdb, was called here by matching the DNA to germline. The CDR3 sequence is 24 residues long. Germline CDR1 and CDR2: TSWWSYY and QGS. The CDR3 spells CAPGELTLGDYWYWGAQYTDKLIF. The CDR3 nucleotides are TGTGCTCCTGGGGAACTAACTCTGGGGGACTACTGGTACTGGGGGGCCCAGTACACCGATAAACTCATCTTT.

At least ten counts were recorded for this clone. TCRdb lists the protein of a much larger clone for this DNA, which differs at residue 10, so this is likely a read error; the protein given here is translated from the DNA itself. CDR3 coding DNA: TGTGCTCTTGGGGTGAGCTTCCCACCCCATACTGGGGGAGACAGACCCCTGATCTTT. Amino acid sequence: CALGVSFPPHTGGDRPLIF. The chain uses TRDV1 and TRDJ4; 9 nucleotides match TRDD3. The CDR3 runs to 19 residues. With V trimmed by 4 bases and J by 1 base, 19 bases remained unmatched. Germline V gene sequence: CDR1 TSWWSYY, CDR2 QGS.

Turning to this clone: The amino acid sequence in TCRdb belongs to a much larger clone and departs from this DNA's translation at residue 6, likely a sequencing read error; the sequence shown is translated from the DNA. The rearrangement uses TRDV3 and TRDJ1, with 7 bases identical to TRDD3. Germline values: CDR1 TVYSNPD, CDR2 GDNSRS (reference sequence). CDR3 length: 16 amino acids. J was trimmed by 2 bases and V by 3 bases; bases with no gene match: 15. CDR3 residues: CALPRGGGSETDKLIF. In DNA form, the CDR3 reads TGTGCCTTGCCTCGAGGGGGGGGATCGGAGACCGATAAACTCATCTTT.

Relative to its sample, this clone is medium-sized. The sample holds other DNA sequences that translate to the same CDR3. This rearrangement joins TRDV1 to TRDJ1; D is perhaps TRDD2 (5 bases). V was cut by 0 bases and J by 0 bases, with 26 bases left in between. CDR1 is TSWWSYY, CDR2 QGS, per germline. The CDR3 length is 21 residues. Here the CDR3 reads CALGELLFAYVVPQYTDKLIF. The CDR3 nucleotides are TGTGCTCTTGGGGAACTACTATTCGCCTACGTTGTTCCGCAGTACACCGATAAACTCATCTTT.

This chain joins TRDV1 and TRDJ1; TRDD3 matches 9 bases. TCRdb offers no J gene call, so here the DNA was matched to germline to obtain one. V was pared by 4 bases and J by 1 base, with 13 bases of the junction left unmatched. CDR3 size: 18 residues. Per the germline V gene, CDR1 is TSWWSYY and CDR2 is QGS. CDR3 in amino acids: CALGGATLLGDSTDKLIF. Written as DNA, the CDR3 is TGTGCTCTTGGGGGGGCAACTTTGCTGGGGGATTCCACCGATAAACTCATCTTT.

In this sample, this clone turned up a few times. A much larger clone lies a single base off, so this may be a read error. The chain carries TRDV1 and TRDJ1; 7 bases agree with TRDD3. This CDR3 comprises 19 residues. Germline lookup yields CDR1 TSWWSYY and CDR2 QGS. The CDR3 nucleotides are TGTGCTCTTGGGGTACGGGGGTGGGGGAGACTTGGGTACACCAATAAACTCATCTTT. Translating it yields CALGVRGWGRLGYTNKLIF.

This clone has more than one count but fewer than ten. A far larger clone is one nucleotide away, so this likely arose from a read error. The sample holds other DNA sequences that translate to the same CDR3. The gene calls are TRDV1 and TRDJ1; 9 bases are a match to TRDD3. TCRdb does not report a J gene; here it was assigned by matching the DNA to germline references. From germline, CDR1 is TSWWSYY and CDR2 QGS. This CDR3 is 25 amino acids long. The V gene end was trimmed by 0 bases and the J gene end by 2 bases; junction bases not matched to a gene: 31. The CDR3 DNA reads TGTGCTCTTGGGGAACTTAAACTCCTACGGTTACTAGGGGATACGCGTATCCGAAAGACCGATAAACTCATCTTT. Its translation is CALGELKLLRLLGDTRIRKTDKLIF.

Concerning this clone: A far larger clone is a single base away, which makes a read error likely. The identical CDR3 is also encoded by other nucleotide sequences in the sample. This chain connects TRDV1 to TRDJ1, with D uncertain. In the absence of a J gene in TCRdb, the DNA was matched to germline to assign it here. The V gene's germline CDR1 is TSWWSYY and CDR2 QGS. The ends were cut back, 3 bases at V and 0 bases at J, with 23 bases in the middle. The CDR3 has 19 amino acids. CDR3 DNA sequence: TGTGCTCTTGGGGATAATAAATTTCGCTGTTCCCCGTACACCGATAAACTCATCTTT. Protein product: CALGDNKFRCSPYTDKLIF.

In the case of this clone: A read error is the likely source, as a far larger clone sits one nucleotide away. The sample carries other DNA sequences with the same CDR3. This CDR3 reads CALVVTGAGSTDKLIF. The CDR3 nucleotides are TGTGCTCTTGTAGTAACTGGGGCCGGAAGCACCGATAAACTCATCTTT. The J gene is TRDJ1, the V gene TRDV1; 7 bases align to TRDD3. In the absence of a J gene in TCRdb, the DNA was matched to germline to assign it here. The CDR3 has 16 amino acids. With V trimmed by 7 bases and J by 1 base, 12 bases remained unmatched. The V gene's germline CDR1 is TSWWSYY and CDR2 QGS.

As regards this clone: A read error likely explains why the TCRdb protein, taken from a much larger clone, differs from this DNA's translation at residue 4; the protein shown is translated from the DNA. The chain combines TRDV2 with TRDJ1; TRDD3 matches 7 bases. The J gene is absent in TCRdb and was assigned here via DNA matching to germline. CDR1 is GEAIGNYY and CDR2 is EKD in the germline V gene. The CDR3 extends over 17 amino acids. The DNA of the CDR3 is TGTGCCTGTGGCACCTTGGGGGAGCCGACGGAAGCCGATAAACTCATCTTT. Translation gives CACGTLGEPTEADKLIF.

Points on this clone: The TCRdb protein comes from a much larger clone and disagrees with this DNA's translation at residue 16, likely due to a read error; the protein given here is derived from the DNA. V is TRDV1 and J is TRDJ1, with 7 bases aligning to TRDD3. Matching the DNA to germline supplied the J gene, which TCRdb does not give. CDR3 size: 24 residues. Per germline, CDR1 TSWWSYY and CDR2 QGS. The V segment lost 0 bases and the J segment 0 bases; nucleotides outside the gene matches: 28. The CDR3, as DNA: TGTGCTCTTGGGGAACTAGGTATAAATTTCCGGAACTCCTGGGGGGGTACGTACACCGATAAACTCATCTTT. Translation gives CALGELGINFRNSWGGTYTDKLIF.

This clone was detected only a few times. A far larger clone is only one base removed, so a read error is likely. The same CDR3 also results from other DNA sequences found in this sample. This chain connects TRDV1 to TRDJ1, with D possibly TRDD2 on 8 matching bases. No J gene was available from TCRdb, and it was assigned here by a germline match of the DNA. CDR1 TSWWSYY and CDR2 QGS come from the germline V gene. The CDR3 runs to 24 residues. Trimming cost V 2 bases and J 0 bases, with 37 bases left between them. The DNA of the CDR3 is TGTGCTCTTGGGGAATACCTTCCTATTACTGAGGGATACTTACCACACTTTTACACCGATAAACTCATCTTT. Amino acids: CALGEYLPITEGYLPHFYTDKLIF.

To note about this clone: A far larger clone differs by one base, so this is likely a read error. Other nucleotide sequences from this sample produce the same CDR3. The rearrangement links TRDV1 to TRDJ1; 8 bases map to TRDD3. Germline V gives CDR1 TSWWSYY, CDR2 QGS. J was trimmed by 8 bases and V by 5 bases; bases with no gene match: 13. The CDR3 is made up of 15 amino acids. CDR3: CALGTNGIRGDKLIF. The CDR3 DNA reads as TGTGCTCTTGGGACTAACGGGATACGGGGTGACAAACTCATCTTT.

This clone has more than one count but fewer than ten. Given a far larger clone just one base away, this is likely a sequencing read error. In the same sample, other DNA sequences code for this CDR3. This chain joins TRDV1 and TRDJ1, with 11 nucleotides matching TRDD3. The J gene is absent in TCRdb and was assigned here via DNA matching to germline. This CDR3 region has 16 residues. CDR1 TSWWSYY and CDR2 QGS come from the germline V gene. V trimming: 6 bases; J trimming: 5 bases; junction bases outside the gene matches: 11. The CDR3, as DNA: TGTGCTCTTGGCCCGAGGACGCTGGGGGATACAGATAAACTCATCTTT. Its protein product is CALGPRTLGDTDKLIF.

This clone was counted only a few times. TCRdb's protein, taken from a much larger clone, differs from this DNA's translation at residue 15, likely owing to a read error; the protein displayed comes from the DNA. The chain couples TRDV1 to TRDJ1; 8 bases match TRDD3. From germline, CDR1 is TSWWSYY and CDR2 QGS. This CDR3 has 19 amino acids. This chain's CDR3 is CALGEHYVSGDIDTVKLIF. The CDR3 DNA follows: TGTGCTCTTGGGGAACATTACGTCTCGGGGGATATTGATACCGTTAAACTCATCTTT.

This clone was observed a handful of times. TCRdb's protein for this DNA is that of a much larger clone and differs from the translation at residue 3, likely a read error; the protein shown is the DNA translation. The J gene is TRDJ1, the V gene TRDV1; 10 bases agree with TRDD3. The J gene is absent in TCRdb and was assigned here via DNA matching to germline. The V gene's germline CDR1 is TSWWSYY and CDR2 QGS. There are 21 residues in the CDR3. CDR3 in DNA: TGTGCTCCTGGGGAACTTAGGGGCCGATGGCTGGGGGATATAGGCACCGATAAACTCATCTTT. It is translated as CAPGELRGRWLGDIGTDKLIF.

Details on this clone: This DNA's translation and the protein TCRdb lists, from a much larger clone, do not match at residue 16, likely due to a read error; the protein shown is translated from the DNA. The CDR3 region has the DNA TGTGCCTTTAACAGGGGTCGTTGGGGGATAAAGGACACCGATAAACGCATCTTT. Protein: CAFNRGRWGIKDTDKRIF. The rearrangement joins TRDV3 to TRDJ1; 9 bases fit TRDD3. There are 18 residues in the CDR3. CDR1 is TVYSNPD, CDR2 GDNSRS, per germline (reference sequence).

This clone appeared a few times. The mismatch at residue 17 between this DNA's translation and the TCRdb protein of a much larger clone likely reflects a read error; the protein shown is translated from the DNA. The chain carries TRDV1 and TRDJ1; 11 positions match TRDD3. CDR1 is TSWWSYY, CDR2 QGS, per germline. The CDR3 loop spans 18 amino acids. In DNA, the CDR3 is TGTGCTCTTGGGGAAGTGGCTCTGGGGGATACCGACACCGATAAACTCACCTTT. It is translated as CALGEVALGDTDTDKLTF.

On this clone: The protein recorded in TCRdb matches a much larger clone and deviates from this DNA's translation at residue 8, suggesting a read error; the protein here is obtained by translating the DNA. This rearrangement joins TRDV1 to TRDJ1, with 8 nucleotides matching TRDD3. TCRdb leaves out the J gene; it was filled in here by matching the DNA to germline. In germline, CDR1 is TSWWSYY, CDR2 QGS. Losses at the gene ends were 1 base for V and 0 bases for J; bases not matched to a gene: 31. This CDR3 region has 25 residues. CDR3 loop: CALGEPTSLISFNDGGFRYTDKLIF. The CDR3 DNA is TGTGCTCTTGGGGAACCAACCTCCCTAATCTCTTTTAATGATGGGGGATTCCGGTACACCGATAAACTCATCTTT.

This clone was picked up many times. The chain carries TRDV2 and TRDJ3, with TRDD3 matching 10 bases. Here the J gene was assigned by germline matching of the DNA, as TCRdb has none. There are 24 residues in the CDR3. The J segment lost 0 bases and the V segment lost 0 bases, leaving 19 bases of the junction unmatched. Germline-derived CDR1 and CDR2 are GEAIGNYY and EKD. CDR3 region: CACDTVGLQNVLGDLSWDTRQMFF. CDR3 in DNA: TGTGCCTGTGACACCGTGGGCCTTCAAAATGTACTGGGGGATCTCTCCTGGGACACCCGACAGATGTTTTTC.